The present entry profiles one TCR beta chain with its context. As yet, its antigen is unknown. Stated time point: week 23, last vaccination. Doses comprised 300 ug of mutant IDH1 20-mer peptide each, plus topical imiquimod. The repertoire was sequenced with immunoSEQ multiplex PCR; TCRdb's copy has only in-frame clones and lacks some. Of tens of thousands of clones in the sample, around 86% were seen once. The sample comes from a study of a mutant IDH1 vaccine in newly diagnosed glioma. Regarding the study as a whole: It seemed that pseudoprogression was not linked to changes in the top peripheral T cell clonotypes.

J lost 3 bases, V lost 3 bases, and 8 bases had no gene match. Germline V gene sequence: CDR1 SGHTA, CDR2 FQGNSA. This CDR3 has 17 amino acids. The V call is TRBV7-2, the J call TRBJ1-5; 10 bases match TRBD1. The input for sequencing was PBMCs, taken from a glioma patient whose treatment included an IDH1 peptide vaccine. The clonotype was recovered from a man aged 35-49 years with glioma. Written as DNA, the CDR3 is TGTGCCAGCAGCTTCTTAGGACAGGGGGGCTTCAATCAGCCCCAGCATTTT. Residues: CASSFLGQGGFNQPQHF.